This TCR beta chain derives from a study of blood T cell repertoires in COVID-19. Study context: There were acute and convalescent COVID-19 samples, and they came from the United States, Italy and Spain. Sample material is recorded as cDNA or gDNA derived from T cells, B-cell-depleted T cells, or PBMCs.

This CDR3 comprises 16 residues. CDR1 is KGHDR, CDR2 SFDVKD, per germline. Unmatched junction bases numbered 7, after V lost 4 bases and J lost 2 bases. In the source study's methods: From reference gene primer amplification, estimates of nucleated cell counts were derived. Some clones are missing from TCRdb's copy, which holds only in-frame ones; the method was immunoSEQ multiplex PCR. The D gene and trimming were derived from the DNA, and the V and J assignments and clone size from that table. The sample records 200,000 to 300,000 clones, 80% to 90% being singletons. The rearrangement uses TRBV24-1 and TRBJ2-1; 7 bases are shared with TRBD2. The clonotype originates from a man aged 35 to 55 who had recovered from COVID-19. Sequencing was done on a sample of peripheral blood. CDR3 sequence reads: CATSDTRGDAYNEQFF. In DNA form, the CDR3 reads TGTGCCACCAGTGACACCCGGGGGGACGCCTACAATGAGCAGTTCTTC.